A single sample gave rise to the 21 T cell receptor beta chains below, sequenced in a study of monozygotic twins with inflammatory bowel disease. With the 5' RACE reads reprocessed, TCRdb shows one record per CDR3 protein and no DNA. The table counts around 380,000 distinct CDR3 sequences; 2% to 2.5% lies in the top ten. The specimen was blood. The receptors were gathered from a human donor with ulcerative colitis or Crohn's disease, or a healthy co-twin of an affected twin (not recorded which).

The chain couples TRBV20-1 to TRBJ2-1; no DNA is available, so the TRBD1 call from TCRdb remains unchecked. This CDR3 contains 14 residues. Per germline, CDR1 DFQATT and CDR2 SNEGSKA (reference sequence). The CDR3 spells CSARPPGPKAEQFF.

V gene TRBV5-1 combines with J gene TRBJ2-2; absent DNA, TCRdb's TRBD2 call cannot be checked. Germline V gives CDR1 SGHRS, CDR2 YFSETQ. The CDR3 consists of 19 residues. This chain's CDR3 is CASSLRSGFGTSGTGELFF.

CDR3 loop: CASSSGQGANQPQHF. The V gene is TRBV7-2, the J gene TRBJ1-5; absent DNA, TCRdb's TRBD1 call cannot be checked. Germline V lookup: CDR1 SGHTA, CDR2 FQGNSA. The CDR3 extends over 15 amino acids.

This chain connects TRBV3-1 to TRBJ2-3; no DNA is available, so the TRBD1 call from TCRdb remains unchecked. Germline loops: CDR1 LGHDT, CDR2 YNNKEL (reference sequence). This CDR3 contains 16 residues. The CDR3 loop is CASSRVRGGGTDTQYF.

The chain couples TRBV12-3 or TRBV12-4 to TRBJ2-7; as DNA is missing, the TRBD1 call by TCRdb cannot be tested. The CDR3 spans 14 residues. CDR3 loop: CASSFSRGFGEQYF.

V and J are TRBV20-1 and TRBJ2-7; TCRdb gives TRBD1 as the D gene, but with no DNA this cannot be confirmed. Germline loops: CDR1 DFQATT, CDR2 SNEGSKA (reference sequence). The CDR3 is 11 amino acids. The CDR3 loop is CSASRTSQGYF.

This rearrangement joins TRBV20-1 to TRBJ1-5; TCRdb outputs TRBD1, but without DNA this stays unchecked. Germline CDR1 is DFQATT and CDR2 is SNEGSKA (reference sequence). This CDR3 spans 13 amino acids. CDR3 residues: CSATQGYNQPQHF.

The chain recombines TRBV5-1 with TRBJ1-1; TCRdb's assignment of TRBD1 cannot be checked, as there is no DNA. Germline values: CDR1 SGHRS, CDR2 YFSETQ. The CDR3 runs 13 residues. This CDR3 reads CASRILRDTEAFF.

The J gene is TRBJ2-3, the V gene TRBV10-3; absent DNA, TCRdb's TRBD1 call cannot be checked. Germline V gives CDR1 ENHRY, CDR2 SYGVKD. This CDR3 is built from 15 residues. This chain's CDR3 is CAIKMGGGSTDTQYF.

The V call is TRBV19, the J call TRBJ2-1; TCRdb's D call of TRBD1 is untestable without DNA. CDR3 length: 14 residues. Germline CDR1 is LNHDA and CDR2 is SQIVND (reference sequence). The CDR3 spells CASSPRTSYNEQFF.

The genes are TRBV29-1 and TRBJ2-7; TCRdb returns TRBD1, unconfirmable since there is no DNA. Germline CDR1 and CDR2: SQVTM and ANQGSEA. The length of the CDR3 is 12 residues. This CDR3 reads CSVVQGGYEQYF.

This sequence joins TRBV9 and TRBJ2-1; TCRdb's D gene call, TRBD1, goes unchecked for lack of DNA. This CDR3 spans 15 amino acids. Germline CDR1 SGDLS, CDR2 YYNGEE. This CDR3 reads CASSPRDRSYNEQFF. The variable domain in full, completed from reference TRBV9 and TRBJ2-1, reads DSGVTQTPKHLITATGQRVTLRCSPRSGDLSVYWYQQSLDQGLQFLIQYYNGEERAKGNILERFSAQQFPDLHSELNLSSLELGDSALYFCASSPRDRSYNEQFFGPGTRLTVL.

The chain couples TRBV10-3 to TRBJ2-1; the D call from TCRdb, TRBD2, cannot be confirmed without DNA. CDR3 length: 15 residues. From germline, CDR1 is ENHRY and CDR2 SYGVKD. CDR3: CAISESRAGYNEQFF.

The chain recombines TRBV6-2 or TRBV6-3 with TRBJ2-7; TCRdb reports TRBD1, a call that lacks DNA to check it against. The germline V gene has CDR1 MNHEY and CDR2 SVGEGT. The CDR3 length is 16 residues. The CDR3 is CASSYLGQGGSYEQYF.

The V and J genes are TRBV5-1 and TRBJ1-2. The CDR3 totals 16 residues. In germline, CDR1 is SGHRS, CDR2 YFSETQ. This chain's CDR3 is CASSMGHTALNYGYTF. Full variable domain (rest looked up from reference TRBV5-1 and TRBJ1-2): KAGVTQTPRYLIKTRGQQVTLSCSPISGHRSVSWYQQTPGQGLQFLFEYFSETQRNKGNFPGRFSGRQFSNSRSEMNVSTLELGDSALYLCASSMGHTALNYGYTFGSGTRLTVV.

This rearrangement joins TRBV19 to TRBJ2-1; there is no DNA to check the TCRdb D call of TRBD2. The CDR3 consists of 16 residues. Germline CDR1 is LNHDA and CDR2 is SQIVND (reference sequence). The CDR3 loop reads CASSRAGTSQRNEQFF.

This chain joins TRBV11-2 and TRBJ2-5. The CDR3 runs to 15 residues. Germline V gene lookup returns CDR1 SGHAT and CDR2 FQNNGV. The CDR3 loop is CASSLDHRQQETQYF.

The chain uses TRBV5-5 and TRBJ2-1; the TCRdb D gene call, TRBD2, has no DNA to confirm it. Germline lookup yields CDR1 SGHKS and CDR2 YYEKEE (reference sequence). The CDR3 is 16 residues long. The CDR3 region is CASSQISGGAVVEQFF.

This sequence joins TRBV5-4 and TRBJ2-5; TCRdb's D gene call, TRBD2, goes unchecked for lack of DNA. Germline V lookup: CDR1 SGHNT, CDR2 YYREEE (reference sequence). The CDR3 is 15 amino acids. CDR3 amino acids: CASSLTLAGGETQYF.

This rearrangement joins TRBV10-3 to TRBJ2-2; TCRdb gives TRBD1 as the D gene, but with no DNA this cannot be confirmed. The germline gives CDR1 ENHRY, CDR2 SYGVKD. This CDR3 has 14 residues. The CDR3 loop is CAISGTGGTGELFF.

The chain employs TRBV7-2 and TRBJ2-1; TCRdb selects TRBD1, and the lack of DNA leaves this call unchecked. The germline CDR1 and CDR2 sequences are SGHTA and FQGNSA. The CDR3 is 13 residues long. The CDR3 protein is CASSSGQGNEQFF.